This TCR beta chain was retrieved from a study of CD8 T cells in Susac syndrome. Germline-derived CDR1 and CDR2 are SGDLS and YYNGEE. This CDR3 contains 14 residues. V was shortened by 3 bases and J by 4 bases, with 14 bases between the two germline ends. RNA amounts of about 0.45 to 1 ug underwent reverse transcription with random hexamers. TCRdb ran MiXCR on the immunoSEQ multiplex PCR reads and lists one entry per CDR3 protein. The table records just over 300,000 distinct CDR3 sequences, under 95% of them present only once. Sequenced material: CD4+ T cells from PBMCs. This receptor was identified in a human donor with multiple sclerosis. The chain has TRBV9 and TRBJ2-7, with D possibly called TRBD1 or TRBD2 (7 bases each). The DNA for the CDR3 is TGTGCCAGCAGCGAGGGGGCGGGGGCTTACGAGCAGTACTTC. It encodes CASSEGAGAYEQYF.